This passage covers 15 T cell receptor beta chains from one sample sequenced in a study of CD8+ T cells in alopecia areata listed by TCRdb under 2018. Receptor libraries were prepared by the immunoSEQ multiplex PCR assay. For TCR sequencing, RNA was extracted from every sample and reverse transcribed into cDNA to serve as template. Here the immuneACCESS table is served through TCRdb, limited to in-frame sequences with V and J called. Missing clones are a known gap in these copies; in checked studies unresolved V genes cover under half, and the rest lacks a known reason. For this sample there are about 180,000 clones; over 50% appear just once. Clones ranked in the top ten supply approximately 15% of the sample. What the time point label conveys for this sample: baseline before oral tofacitinib. The source material was CD4+ T cells sorted from blood, sampled at week 0. Source of these receptors: a human donor with alopecia areata.

The chain links TRBV29-1 to TRBJ2-5; D is uncertain. The V end was cut by 2 bases, the J end by 5 bases, with 12 bases between. The CDR3 contains 13 residues. Germline V gene data show CDR1 as SQVTM and CDR2 as ANQGSEA. CDR3 bases: TGCAGCGTTGAACCACAGTTCATGGAGACCCAGTACTTC. It is translated as CSVEPQFMETQYF.

The chain recombines TRBV15 with TRBJ2-5, with 7 bases lining up with TRBD2. Germline loops: CDR1 LNHNV, CDR2 YYDKDF (reference sequence). V dropped 4 bases and J dropped 5; count of bases not matched to a gene: 4. The CDR3 has 13 residues. This CDR3 is CATSMNGGETQYF. The CDR3, as DNA: TGTGCCACCAGCATGAACGGGGGGGAGACCCAGTACTTC.

This clone was counted between two and nine times. The chain is built from TRBV11-2 and TRBJ2-5; 9 bases match TRBD2. Looked up from germline, CDR1 is SGHAT and CDR2 is FQNNGV. The CDR3 sequence is 15 residues long. V lost 5 bases, J lost 5 bases, and 9 bases stayed unmatched. The CDR3, as DNA: TGTGCCAGCAGCAAGAGGGCTAGCGGGGATGAGACCCAGTACTTC. This sequence encodes CASSKRASGDETQYF. Full variable domain (remainder filled in from reference TRBV11-2 and TRBJ2-5): EAGVAQSPRYKIIEKRQSVAFWCNPISGHATLYWYQQILGQGPKLLIQFQNNGVVDDSQLPKDRFSAERLKGVDSTLKIQPAKLEDSAVYLCASSKRASGDETQYFGPGTRLLVL.

This clone was found a few times. The rearrangement joins TRBV4-2 to TRBJ2-1; 7 bases align to TRBD2. This CDR3 spans 15 amino acids. The trim removed 0 bases at V and 8 bases at J, leaving 7 bases unmatched. Germline-derived CDR1 and CDR2 are LGHNA and YNFKEQ. CDR3 sequence reads: CASSQEGRGGDEQFF. The CDR3 bases are TGTGCCAGCAGCCAAGAAGGTCGGGGAGGGGATGAGCAGTTCTTC.

This clone was counted between two and nine times. J is TRBJ1-2 and V is TRBV5-4, with D possibly matching TRBD1 (5 bases). The CDR3 spans 12 residues. Trimming left V 4 bases short and J 6 bases short, with 10 bases between. Germline V gene lookup returns CDR1 SGHNT and CDR2 YYREEE (reference sequence). The DNA for the CDR3 is TGTGCCAGCAGCCGGGGCGGCGATGGCTACACCTTC. It translates to CASSRGGDGYTF.

V is TRBV5-6 and J is TRBJ2-7; no definite D call. Germline-derived CDR1 and CDR2 are SGHDT and YYEEEE. This CDR3 is built from 11 residues. The ends were cut back, 2 bases at V and 5 bases at J, with 5 bases in the middle. The CDR3 protein is CASSFQNEQYF. Written as DNA, the CDR3 is TGTGCCAGCAGCTTTCAAAACGAGCAGTACTTC.

The V and J genes are TRBV5-6 and TRBJ1-2; D gene unclear. Germline values: CDR1 SGHDT, CDR2 YYEEEE. The CDR3 has 12 residues. V lost 4 bases to trimming and J lost 8 bases, with 12 bases between them. DNA of the CDR3: TGTGCCAGCAGCCTTCCGGCAGTCGGCTACACCTTC. It translates to CASSLPAVGYTF.

The J gene is TRBJ1-1, the V gene TRBV29-1, with no clear D. V was pared by 6 bases and J by 4 bases, with 9 bases between. The CDR3 consists of 11 residues. Germline-derived CDR1 and CDR2 are SQVTM and ANQGSEA. In DNA, the CDR3 is TGCAGCGTAGGGAGGTCCACTGAAGCTTTCTTT. As protein: CSVGRSTEAFF.

The rearrangement links TRBV25-1 to TRBJ2-2; 8 bases match TRBD2. V shed 4 bases and J 0 bases; nucleotides not matched to a gene: 4. There are 16 residues in the CDR3. CDR1 and CDR2 from the germline V gene are MGHDK and SYGVNS. The CDR3 DNA follows: TGTGCCAGCAGTGCCGAGGGACTAGCGAACACCGGGGAGCTGTTTTTT. This gives the protein CASSAEGLANTGELFF. The variable domain in full, with the rest retrieved from reference TRBV25-1 and TRBJ2-2, is EADIYQTPRYLVIGTGKKITLECSQTMGHDKMYWYQQDPGMELHLIHYSYGVNSTEKGDLSSESTVSRIRTEHFPLTLESARPSHTSQYLCASSAEGLANTGELFFGEGSRLTVL.

The chain links TRBV30 to TRBJ2-1; 7 bases match TRBD1. Germline-derived CDR1 and CDR2 are GTSNPN and SVGIG (reference sequence). CDR3 size: 14 residues. V shed 0 bases, J shed 2 bases, and the junction held 1 base outside the gene matches. The CDR3 bases are TGTGCCTGGAGTGTAGACAGGGCCTACAATGAGCAGTTCTTC. It encodes CAWSVDRAYNEQFF. Full variable domain (missing parts from reference TRBV30 and TRBJ2-1): SQTIHQWPATLVQPVGSPLSLECTVEGTSNPNLYWYRQAAGRGLQLLFYSVGIGQISSEVPQNLSASRPQDRQFILSSKKLLLSDSGFYLCAWSVDRAYNEQFFGPGTRLTVL.

This clone was detected only a few times. The chain recombines TRBV5-1 with TRBJ2-3; TRBD2 matches at 10 bases. This CDR3 spans 16 amino acids. V was pared by 0 bases and J by 2 bases, with 3 bases of the junction left unmatched. CDR1 and CDR2 (germline): SGHRS, YFSETQ. CDR3 in amino acids: CASSLVLAGTTDTQYF. For the CDR3, the DNA is TGCGCCAGCAGCTTGGTACTAGCGGGGACCACAGATACGCAGTATTTT.

The V gene is TRBV9, the J gene TRBJ2-5, with 7 bases that match TRBD2. With V trimmed by 3 bases and J by 0 bases, 5 bases remained unmatched. The CDR3 is made up of 15 amino acids. Germline V CDR1 and CDR2: SGDLS, YYNGEE. CDR3 coding DNA: TGTGCCAGCAGCGCAGCGGGAAGGTACCAAGAGACCCAGTACTTC. Its protein is CASSAAGRYQETQYF.

The rearrangement uses TRBV30 and TRBJ2-7; 7 nucleotides match TRBD2. Germline V gene data show CDR1 as GTSNPN and CDR2 as SVGIG (reference sequence). This CDR3 spans 17 amino acids. V shed 1 base and J 0 bases; nucleotides not matched to a gene: 12. The CDR3 here is CAWSASRAGSSSYEQYF. The CDR3 DNA sequence: TGTGCCTGGAGTGCCTCTCGAGCGGGGAGTAGCTCCTACGAGCAGTACTTC.

The rearrangement joins TRBV30 to TRBJ2-2; D assignment may be TRBD1 or TRBD2 (5 bases each). V was shortened by 0 bases and J by 7 bases, with 9 bases between the two germline ends. Germline lookup yields CDR1 GTSNPN and CDR2 SVGIG (reference sequence). The CDR3 is 13 residues long. CDR3 bases: TGTGCCTGGAGTGTTGGGGGTAGCGGGGAGCTGTTTTTT. Protein sequence: CAWSVGGSGELFF.

This clone came up a few times. The chain uses TRBV30 and TRBJ2-5; 7 bases fit TRBD1. V gave up 5 bases and J gave up 5 bases; unmatched junction bases: 5. CDR3 length: 12 residues. The germline V gene encodes CDR1 GTSNPN and CDR2 SVGIG (reference sequence). CDR3 in DNA: TGTGCCTGGGACAGGGTAGAGGAGACCCAGTACTTC. This sequence encodes CAWDRVEETQYF.